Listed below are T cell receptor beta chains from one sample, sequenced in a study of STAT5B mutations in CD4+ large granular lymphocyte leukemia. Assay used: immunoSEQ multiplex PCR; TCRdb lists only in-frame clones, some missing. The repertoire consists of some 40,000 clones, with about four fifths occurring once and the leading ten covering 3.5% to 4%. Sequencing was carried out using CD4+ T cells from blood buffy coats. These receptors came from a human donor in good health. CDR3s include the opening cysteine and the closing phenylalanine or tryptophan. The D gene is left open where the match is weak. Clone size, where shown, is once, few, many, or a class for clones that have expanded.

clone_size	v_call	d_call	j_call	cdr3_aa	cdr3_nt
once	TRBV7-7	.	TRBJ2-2	CASSPVGNTGELFF	TGTGCTAGCAGCCCCGTCGGGAACACCGGGGAGCTGTTTTTT
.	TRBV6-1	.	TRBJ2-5	CASSEGVPTTQYF	TGTGCCAGCAGTGAAGGGGTCCCGACGACCCAGTACTTC
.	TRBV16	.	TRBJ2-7	CASSQWAGDNEQYF	TGTGCCAGCAGCCAATGGGCAGGGGATAACGAGCAGTACTTC
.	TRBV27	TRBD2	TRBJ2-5	CASRGLGGDQETQYF	TGTGCCAGCAGGGGGTTGGGGGGGGACCAAGAGACCCAGTACTTC
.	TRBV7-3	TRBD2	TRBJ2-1	CASSLKLAVYNEQFF	TGTGCCAGCAGCTTAAAACTAGCGGTTTACAATGAGCAGTTCTTC
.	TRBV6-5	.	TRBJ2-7	CASSYGVSYEQYF	TGTGCCAGCAGTTACGGGGTTTCCTACGAGCAGTACTTC
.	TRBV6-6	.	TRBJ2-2	CASRLGLGAGELFF	TGTGCCAGCCGACTCGGATTGGGGGCCGGGGAGCTGTTTTTT
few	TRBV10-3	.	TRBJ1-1	CAISDGAAEAFF	TGTGCCATCAGTGACGGGGCTGCTGAAGCTTTCTTT
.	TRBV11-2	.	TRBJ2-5	CASSLQSGRETQYF	TGTGCCAGCAGCCTGCAATCGGGCCGAGAGACCCAGTACTTC
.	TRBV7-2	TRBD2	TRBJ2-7	CASSLAGLVANSGQYF	TGTGCCAGCAGCTTAGCCGGACTAGTCGCTAATTCGGGGCAGTACTTC
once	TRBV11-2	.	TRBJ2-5	CASSLEPLRGETQYF	TGTGCCAGCAGCTTAGAACCGCTACGCGGGGAGACCCAGTACTTC
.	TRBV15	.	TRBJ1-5	CATSTSDRTSNQPQHF	TGTGCCACCAGCACCAGCGACAGGACTAGCAATCAGCCCCAGCATTTT
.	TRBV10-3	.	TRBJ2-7	CAISEDRSPNEQYF	TGTGCCATCAGTGAAGACAGAAGTCCGAACGAGCAGTACTTC
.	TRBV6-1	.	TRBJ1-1	CASASLPNTEAFF	TGTGCCAGCGCCTCCCTTCCGAACACTGAAGCTTTCTTT
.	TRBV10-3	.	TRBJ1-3	CAIRDSSGNTIYF	TGTGCCATCAGGGACAGCTCTGGAAACACCATATATTTT
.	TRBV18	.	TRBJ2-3	CASSPQRQTHTQYF	TGTGCCAGCTCACCACAAAGGCAAACCCATACGCAGTATTTT
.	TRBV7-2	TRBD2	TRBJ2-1	CASSSTSGGLEQFF	TGTGCCAGCAGCTCGACTAGCGGGGGCCTTGAGCAGTTCTTC
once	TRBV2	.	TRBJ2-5	CASNPQGGGETQYF	TGTGCCAGCAACCCCCAGGGTGGGGGGGAGACCCAGTACTTC
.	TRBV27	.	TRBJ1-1	CASSFSGDAEAFF	TGTGCCAGCAGTTTTTCAGGGGACGCTGAAGCTTTCTTT
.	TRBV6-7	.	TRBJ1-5	CASHRRSNQPQHF	TGTGCCAGCCATCGACGGAGCAATCAGCCCCAGCATTTT
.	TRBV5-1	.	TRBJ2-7	CASSGGLKVNEQYF	TGCGCCAGCAGCGGGGGACTCAAGGTCAACGAGCAGTACTTC